This T cell receptor beta chain was identified in a study of control samples from healthy donors and cancer patients. Clones were read by immunoSEQ multiplex PCR, and TCRdb kept only the in-frame ones, dropping some. The sample gives about 270,000 clones, roughly four fifths of which show up once; more than 10% is in the top ten. The ends were cut back, 4 bases at V and 4 bases at J, with 16 bases in the middle. This CDR3 is built from 15 residues. Germline V lookup: CDR1 MNHEY, CDR2 SMNVEV (reference sequence). This clone was seen a handful of times. The sequencing sample was made of PBMCs. The V gene is TRBV27, the J gene TRBJ1-2, with D perhaps matching TRBD1 (6 bases). This TCR derives from a woman in her fifties or sixties with lung cancer. DNA for the CDR3: TGTGCCAGCAGTTCCGGCGGACAGCCGACCTATGGCTACACCTTC. It codes for CASSSGGQPTYGYTF.